The clone carrying this TCR beta chain was seen only once. The CDR3 length is 15 residues. With V trimmed by 5 bases and J by 6 bases, 7 bases remained unmatched. CDR1 is SEHNR, CDR2 FQNEAQ, per germline (reference sequence). The PCR used 60 Vbeta and 13 Jbeta primers. In the source study's methods: Later reanalysis found approximately 80 million unique TCR beta chains, roughly 9.9 million of them shared. The assay was immunoSEQ multiplex PCR, and TCRdb's table has in-frame clones only and misses some. The V and J calls and clone size come from that table; D and trimming were worked out from the DNA. The profile covers approximately 22,000 clones, with about 80% appearing a single time and 6% to 9.5% taken by the ten largest. The record originates from a study of cytomegalovirus exposure and HLA in healthy donors.

The receptor comes from a man aged 55 to 70 in good health and CMV-seronegative. Material: PBMCs. The chain couples TRBV7-9 to TRBJ1-2; 12 bases match TRBD1. The chain's CDR3 is CASSTAGTGGDGYTF. CDR3 sequence (DNA): TGTGCCAGCAGCACAGCCGGGACAGGGGGCGATGGCTACACCTTC.